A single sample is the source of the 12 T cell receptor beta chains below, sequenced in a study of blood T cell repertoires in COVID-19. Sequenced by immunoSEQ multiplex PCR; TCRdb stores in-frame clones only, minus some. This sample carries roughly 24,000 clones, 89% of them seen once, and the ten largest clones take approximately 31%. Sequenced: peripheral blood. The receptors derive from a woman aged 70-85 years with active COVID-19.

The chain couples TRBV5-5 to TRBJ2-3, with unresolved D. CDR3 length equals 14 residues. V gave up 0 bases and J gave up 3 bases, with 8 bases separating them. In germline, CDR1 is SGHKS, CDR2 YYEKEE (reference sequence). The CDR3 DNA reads TGTGCCAGCAGCTTGGGTGCAGATACAGATACGCAGTATTTT. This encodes CASSLGADTDTQYF.

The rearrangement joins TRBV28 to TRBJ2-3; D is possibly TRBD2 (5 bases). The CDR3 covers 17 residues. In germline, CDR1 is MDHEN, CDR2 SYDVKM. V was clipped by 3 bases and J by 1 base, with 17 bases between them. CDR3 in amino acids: CASSFLGVWGGTDTQYF. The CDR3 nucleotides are TGTGCCAGCAGTTTTCTTGGGGTTTGGGGAGGCACAGATACGCAGTATTTT. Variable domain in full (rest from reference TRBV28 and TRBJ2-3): DVKVTQSSRYLVKRTGEKVFLECVQDMDHENMFWYRQDPGLGLRLIYFSYDVKMKEKGDIPEGYSVSREKKERFSLILESASTNQTSMYLCASSFLGVWGGTDTQYFGPGTRLTVL.

The CDR3 region is CASSSWTGYSNQPQHF. CDR3 in DNA: TGTGCCAGCAGCTCGTGGACAGGGTATAGCAATCAGCCCCAGCATTTT. This chain connects TRBV27 to TRBJ1-5; 8 bases are shared with TRBD1. From germline, CDR1 is MNHEY and CDR2 SMNVEV (reference sequence). This CDR3 contains 16 residues. The junction had 7 bases not matched to a gene; V was cut back by 6 bases and J by 0 bases.

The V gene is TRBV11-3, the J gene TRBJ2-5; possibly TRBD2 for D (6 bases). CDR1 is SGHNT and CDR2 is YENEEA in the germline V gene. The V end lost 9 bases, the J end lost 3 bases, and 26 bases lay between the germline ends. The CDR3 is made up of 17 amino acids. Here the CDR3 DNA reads TGTGCCAGTATTACGGGACTTTCGAGATGGGATAAAGAGACCCAGTACTTC. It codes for CASITGLSRWDKETQYF.

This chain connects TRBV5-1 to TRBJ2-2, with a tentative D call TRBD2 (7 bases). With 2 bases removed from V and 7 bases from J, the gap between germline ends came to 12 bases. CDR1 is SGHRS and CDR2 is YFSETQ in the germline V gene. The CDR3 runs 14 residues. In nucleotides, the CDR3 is TGCGCCAGCAGCTTCGGGGGGCGAGGCGGGGAGCTGTTTTTT. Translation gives CASSFGGRGGELFF.

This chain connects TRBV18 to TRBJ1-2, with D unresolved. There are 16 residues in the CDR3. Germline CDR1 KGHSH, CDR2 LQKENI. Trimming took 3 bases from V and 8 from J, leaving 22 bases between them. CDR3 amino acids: CASSPEEEIRGVGYTF. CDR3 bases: TGTGCCAGCTCACCCGAGGAGGAGATACGAGGAGTGGGCTACACCTTC.

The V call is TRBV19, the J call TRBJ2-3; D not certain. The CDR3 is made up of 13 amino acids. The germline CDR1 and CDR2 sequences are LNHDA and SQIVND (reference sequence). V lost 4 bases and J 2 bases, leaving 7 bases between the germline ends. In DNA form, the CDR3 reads TGTGCCAGTAGTACGTCTTACACAGATACGCAGTATTTT. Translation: CASSTSYTDTQYF.

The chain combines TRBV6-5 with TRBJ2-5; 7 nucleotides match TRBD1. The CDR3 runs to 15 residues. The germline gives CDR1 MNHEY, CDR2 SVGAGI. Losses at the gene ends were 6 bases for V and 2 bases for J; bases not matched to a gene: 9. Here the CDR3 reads CASSNPTGDQETQYF. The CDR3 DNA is TGTGCCAGCAGCAACCCTACAGGGGATCAAGAGACCCAGTACTTC.

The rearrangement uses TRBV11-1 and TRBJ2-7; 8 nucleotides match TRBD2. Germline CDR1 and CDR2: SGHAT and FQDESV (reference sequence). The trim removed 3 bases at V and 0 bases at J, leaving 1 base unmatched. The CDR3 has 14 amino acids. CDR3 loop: CASSFGGDSYEQYF. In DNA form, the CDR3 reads TGTGCCAGCAGCTTCGGGGGGGACTCCTACGAGCAGTACTTC.

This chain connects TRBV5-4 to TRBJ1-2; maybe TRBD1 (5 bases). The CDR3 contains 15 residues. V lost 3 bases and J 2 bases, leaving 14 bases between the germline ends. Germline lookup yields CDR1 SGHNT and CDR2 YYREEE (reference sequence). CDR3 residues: CASSSYRLRNYGYTF. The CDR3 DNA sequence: TGTGCCAGCAGCTCCTACAGGCTAAGGAACTATGGCTACACCTTC.

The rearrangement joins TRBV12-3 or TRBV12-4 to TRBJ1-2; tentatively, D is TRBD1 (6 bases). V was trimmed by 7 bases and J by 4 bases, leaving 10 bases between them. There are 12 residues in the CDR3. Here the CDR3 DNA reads TGTGCCAGCAATTCGGACAGCTATGGCTACACCTTC. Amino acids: CASNSDSYGYTF.

The CDR3 region is CASSPYGEMIMNTEAFF. CDR3 sequence (DNA): TGTGCCAGCAGCCCATACGGGGAGATGATAATGAACACTGAAGCTTTCTTT. V and J are TRBV28 and TRBJ1-1; D is unresolved. V was cut by 6 bases and J by 0 bases, with 20 bases left in between. Germline V lookup: CDR1 MDHEN, CDR2 SYDVKM. This CDR3 has 17 residues. Complete variable domain (other parts from reference TRBV28 and TRBJ1-1): DVKVTQSSRYLVKRTGEKVFLECVQDMDHENMFWYRQDPGLGLRLIYFSYDVKMKEKGDIPEGYSVSREKKERFSLILESASTNQTSMYLCASSPYGEMIMNTEAFFGQGTRLTVV.